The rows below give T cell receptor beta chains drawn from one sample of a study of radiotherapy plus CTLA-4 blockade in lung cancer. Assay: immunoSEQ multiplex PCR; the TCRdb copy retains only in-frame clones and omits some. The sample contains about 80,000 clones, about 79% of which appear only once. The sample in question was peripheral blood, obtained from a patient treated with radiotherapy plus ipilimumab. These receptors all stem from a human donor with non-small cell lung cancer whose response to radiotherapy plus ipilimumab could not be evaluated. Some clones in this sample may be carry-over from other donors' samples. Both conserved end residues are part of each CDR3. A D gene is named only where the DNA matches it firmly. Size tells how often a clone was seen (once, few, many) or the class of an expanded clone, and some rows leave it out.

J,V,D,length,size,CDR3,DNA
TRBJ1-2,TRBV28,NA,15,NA,CASRLRDFGDYGYTF,TGTGCCAGCAGGCTCCGGGACTTTGGGGACTATGGCTACACCTTC
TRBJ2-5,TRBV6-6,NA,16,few,CASSYSNPGLWETQYF,TGTGCCAGCAGTTACTCGAATCCAGGGCTATGGGAGACCCAGTACTTC
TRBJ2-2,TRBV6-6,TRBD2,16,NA,CATSNIGLAETGELFF,TGTGCCACCTCAAACATTGGACTAGCGGAGACCGGGGAGCTGTTTTTT
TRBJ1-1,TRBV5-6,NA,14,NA,CASSFYGQSVEAFF,TGTGCCAGCAGCTTTTACGGACAGTCGGTTGAAGCTTTCTTT
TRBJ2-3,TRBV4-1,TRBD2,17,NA,CASSQDGSGGGTDTQYF,TGCGCCAGCAGCCAAGATGGGAGCGGGGGCGGCACAGATACGCAGTATTTT
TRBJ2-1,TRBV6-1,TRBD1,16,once,CASSEPGQGPYNEQFF,TGTGCCAGCAGTGAACCGGGACAGGGGCCATACAATGAGCAGTTCTTC
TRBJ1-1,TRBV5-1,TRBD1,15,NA,CASSQPGQPNTEAFF,TGCGCCAGCAGCCAGCCGGGACAGCCGAACACTGAAGCTTTCTTT
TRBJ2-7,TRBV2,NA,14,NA,CASSSLYSSYEQYF,TGTGCCAGCAGTTCGCTTTATAGCTCCTACGAGCAGTACTTC
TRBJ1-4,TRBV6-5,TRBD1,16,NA,CASSYSPRGSDEKLFF,TGTGCCAGCAGTTACTCGCCCAGGGGGAGTGATGAAAAACTGTTTTTT
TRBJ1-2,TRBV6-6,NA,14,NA,CASSYVSRNYGYTF,TGTGCCAGCAGTTACGTTAGTCGAAACTATGGCTACACCTTC
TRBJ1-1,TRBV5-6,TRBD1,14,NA,CASSSGTENTEAFF,TGTGCCAGCAGCTCGGGGACAGAGAACACTGAAGCTTTCTTT
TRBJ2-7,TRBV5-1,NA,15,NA,CASSPEGFPDYEQYF,TGCGCCAGCAGCCCGGAGGGGTTCCCGGACTACGAGCAGTACTTC
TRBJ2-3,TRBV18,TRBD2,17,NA,CASSPPGTSGSTDTQYF,TGTGCCAGCTCACCACCGGGGACTAGCGGGAGCACAGATACGCAGTATTTT
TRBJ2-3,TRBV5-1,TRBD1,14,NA,CASDLGQGADTQYF,TGCGCCAGCGATCTAGGGCAGGGGGCAGATACGCAGTATTTT
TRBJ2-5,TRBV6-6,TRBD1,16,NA,CASSYKGQGAQETQYF,TGTGCCAGCAGTTACAAGGGACAGGGGGCTCAAGAGACCCAGTACTTC
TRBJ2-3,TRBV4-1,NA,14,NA,CASSQVPGGNTQYF,TGCGCCAGCAGCCAAGTCCCTGGAGGGAATACGCAGTATTTT
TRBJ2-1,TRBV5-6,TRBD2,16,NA,CASSLASGGHGDEQFF,TGTGCCAGCAGCTTGGCTAGCGGGGGCCACGGGGATGAGCAGTTCTTC
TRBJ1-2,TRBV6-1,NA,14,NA,CASSSALANYGYTF,TGTGCCAGCAGTTCCGCTTTAGCTAACTATGGCTACACCTTC
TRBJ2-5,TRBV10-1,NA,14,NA,CASSEGGSQETQYF,TGCGCCAGCAGTGAGGGAGGTAGCCAAGAGACCCAGTACTTC
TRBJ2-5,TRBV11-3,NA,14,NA,CASSLDRTQETQYF,TGTGCCAGCAGCTTAGATCGGACACAAGAGACCCAGTACTTC
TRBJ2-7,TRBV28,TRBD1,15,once,CASRPGQGDSYEQYF,TGTGCCAGCAGACCGGGACAGGGAGACTCCTACGAGCAGTACTTC
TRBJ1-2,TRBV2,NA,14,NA,CASSLRPRNYGYTF,TGTGCCAGCAGTTTAAGACCGCGGAACTATGGCTACACCTTC
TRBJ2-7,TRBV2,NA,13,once,CASSDSIPYEQYF,TGTGCCAGCAGTGACAGTATCCCCTACGAGCAGTACTTC
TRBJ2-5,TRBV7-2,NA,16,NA,CASSLKWGGLQETQYF,TGTGCCAGCAGCTTAAAATGGGGCGGCCTCCAAGAGACCCAGTACTTC
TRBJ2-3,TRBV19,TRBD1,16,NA,CASSIPTGASTDTQYF,TGTGCCAGTAGTATCCCGACAGGGGCTAGCACAGATACGCAGTATTTT
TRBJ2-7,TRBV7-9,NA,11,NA,CASRHSYEQYF,TGTGCCAGCAGACACTCCTACGAGCAGTACTTC
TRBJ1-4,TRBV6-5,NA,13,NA,CASQRGGDEKLFF,TGTGCCAGCCAGAGGGGGGGAGATGAAAAACTGTTTTTT
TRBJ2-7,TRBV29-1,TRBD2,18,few,CSVEEELAGGLSSYEQYF,TGCAGCGTTGAAGAGGAACTAGCGGGGGGGCTAAGCTCCTACGAGCAGTACTTC
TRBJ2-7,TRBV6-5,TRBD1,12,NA,CASSWDSYEQYF,TGTGCCAGCAGTTGGGACAGCTACGAGCAGTACTTC
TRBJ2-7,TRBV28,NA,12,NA,CASSFVEIEQYF,TGTGCCAGCAGTTTCGTGGAGATCGAGCAGTACTTC
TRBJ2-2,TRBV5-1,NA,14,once,CASAVQDLTGELFF,TGCGCCAGCGCGGTACAGGACCTCACCGGGGAGCTGTTTTTT
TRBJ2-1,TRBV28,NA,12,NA,CASSSSPNEQFF,TGTGCCAGCAGTTCCAGTCCCAATGAGCAGTTCTTC
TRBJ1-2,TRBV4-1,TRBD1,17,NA,CASSQEGFGQGNYGYTF,TGCGCCAGCAGCCAAGAGGGTTTCGGACAGGGCAACTATGGCTACACCTTC
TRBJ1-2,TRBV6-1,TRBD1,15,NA,CASSEAQGALYGYTF,TGTGCCAGCAGTGAAGCGCAGGGGGCCCTCTATGGCTACACCTTC
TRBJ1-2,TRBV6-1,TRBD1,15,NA,CASSRRGQGARGYTF,TGTGCCAGCAGTCGCAGAGGACAGGGGGCGCGTGGCTACACCTTC
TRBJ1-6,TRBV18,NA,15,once,CASSPGAGVDSPLHF,TGTGCCAGCTCACCTGGGGCAGGGGTGGATTCACCCCTCCACTTT
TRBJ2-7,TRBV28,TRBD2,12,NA,CASSGRVYEQYF,TGTGCCAGCAGTGGGAGGGTCTACGAGCAGTACTTC
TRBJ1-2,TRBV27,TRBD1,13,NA,CASSFQGGYGYTF,TGTGCCAGCAGTTTTCAGGGGGGCTATGGCTACACCTTC